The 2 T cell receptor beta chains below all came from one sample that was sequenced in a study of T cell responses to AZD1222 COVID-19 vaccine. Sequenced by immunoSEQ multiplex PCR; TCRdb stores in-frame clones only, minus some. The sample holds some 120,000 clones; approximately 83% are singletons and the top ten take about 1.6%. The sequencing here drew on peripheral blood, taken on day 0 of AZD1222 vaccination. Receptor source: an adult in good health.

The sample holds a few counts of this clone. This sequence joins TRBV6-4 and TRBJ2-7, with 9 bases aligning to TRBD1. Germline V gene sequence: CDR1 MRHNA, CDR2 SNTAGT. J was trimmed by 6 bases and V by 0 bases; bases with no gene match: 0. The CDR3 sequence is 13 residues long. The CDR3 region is CASSDSDRGEQYF. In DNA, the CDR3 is TGTGCCAGCAGTGACTCGGACAGGGGCGAGCAGTACTTC.

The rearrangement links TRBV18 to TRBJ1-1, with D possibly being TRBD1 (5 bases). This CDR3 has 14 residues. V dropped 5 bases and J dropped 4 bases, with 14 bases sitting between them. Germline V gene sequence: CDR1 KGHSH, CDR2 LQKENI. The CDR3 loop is CASSSKNQGTEAFF. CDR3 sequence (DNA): TGTGCCAGCTCATCAAAGAATCAGGGCACTGAAGCTTTCTTT.